Listed below are T cell receptor beta chains from one sample, sequenced in a study of blood T cells in healthy people across ages. TCRdb re-called the 5' RACE reads through MiXCR, storing one row per CDR3 protein. This table has more than 500,000 distinct CDR3 sequences, about a quarter appearing once. The same sample was also used in a study of T cells of mothers and their children.

Specimen: blood. The receptors derive from a boy aged 2-9 years in good health. The CDR3 runs from the conserved cysteine through the conserved F or W. Each record gives: V gene, D gene, J gene, clone size, CDR3 DNA, CDR3 protein. D genes are given only for firm matches. Some rows mark clone size as missing; the rest say once, few, many or name a class of expanded clone.

TRBV12-3/TRBV12-4,NA,TRBJ2-3,NA,TGTGCCACCCGAGTGACAGATACGCAGTATTTT,CATRVTDTQYF
TRBV19,TRBD2,TRBJ2-7,NA,TGTGCCAGTAGGGGCGGGGGGAGTTCCCACGAGCAGTACTTC,CASRGGGSSHEQYF
TRBV7-9,NA,TRBJ1-6,few,TGTGCCAGCAGCTTGTCCTACAGTTATAATTCACCCCTCCACTTT,CASSLSYSYNSPLHF
TRBV11-2,NA,TRBJ2-5,NA,TGTGCCAGCAGCTTATTGGGTGGGGGGCGAGAGACCCAGTACTTC,CASSLLGGGRETQYF
TRBV7-9,TRBD2,TRBJ2-1,NA,TGTGCCAGCAGGGGACTAGCGGGGACAGATGAGCAGTTCTTC,CASRGLAGTDEQFF
TRBV10-3,NA,TRBJ1-1,NA,TGTGCCATCAGTGACGCCTCTTTGAACACTGAAGCTTTCTTT,CAISDASLNTEAFF
TRBV18,NA,TRBJ1-1,few,TGTGCCAGCTCAGCTCAGGGGATTCCAACTGCGGGCACTGAAGCTTTCTTT,CASSAQGIPTAGTEAFF
TRBV6-2/TRBV6-3,TRBD2,TRBJ2-1,NA,TGTGCCAGCAAAGCTAGCGGGAGCATCTACAATGAGCAGTTCTTC,CASKASGSIYNEQFF
TRBV7-9,NA,TRBJ1-4,few,TGTGCCAGCAGTAAAAACAGAGCAACTAATGAAAAACTGTTTTTT,CASSKNRATNEKLFF
TRBV27,NA,TRBJ1-2,few,TGTGCCAGCAGCTACAGAGTTAACTATGGCTACACCTTC,CASSYRVNYGYTF
TRBV20-1,NA,TRBJ1-2,NA,TGCAGTGCAAGCGGCGGTACAGCGCGCGGCTACACCTTC,CSASGGTARGYTF
TRBV12-3/TRBV12-4,NA,TRBJ2-3,few,TGTGCCAGCAGTCCCCGAGAGAGAGATACGCAGTATTTT,CASSPRERDTQYF
TRBV7-9,TRBD1,TRBJ1-1,few,TGTGCCAGCAGCCTCGGACAGGGGGGAGGAGCTTTCTTT,CASSLGQGGGAFF
TRBV15,NA,TRBJ2-2,once,TGTGCCACCAGCAGTACCCGGGGTTGGACCGGGGAGCTGTTTTTT,CATSSTRGWTGELFF
TRBV18,NA,TRBJ1-3,NA,TGTGCCAGCTCACTCAGCGTGGGATATCGGCGGGGAAACACCATATATTTT,CASSLSVGYRRGNTIYF
TRBV7-2,NA,TRBJ2-1,NA,TGTGCCAGCAGCTTAGGGGACGGGGAGCAGTTCTTC,CASSLGDGEQFF
TRBV12-3/TRBV12-4,NA,TRBJ1-4,NA,TGTGCCAGCAGTTTATTCAGGACTCGTGCAGGAAATGAAAAACTGTTTTTT,CASSLFRTRAGNEKLFF
TRBV10-3,NA,TRBJ2-5,NA,TGTGCCATTAGTGCTGGCAGGGGTGGTGAGACCCAGTACTTC,CAISAGRGGETQYF
TRBV29-1,TRBD2,TRBJ2-5,few,TGCAGCGTTGAGATTCCCGGGGGGGAGACCCAGTACTTC,CSVEIPGGETQYF
TRBV2,NA,TRBJ2-1,few,TGTGCCAGCAGTGAAACGGGACAACGCAATGAGCAGTTCTTC,CASSETGQRNEQFF
TRBV15,NA,TRBJ1-4,NA,TGTGCCACCAGCAGCAGACAACTTATAGAAGAAAAACTGTTTTTT,CATSSRQLIEEKLFF
TRBV12-3/TRBV12-4,NA,TRBJ2-1,NA,TGTGCCAGCAGCCTGGACTGGTCCAATGAGCAGTTCTTC,CASSLDWSNEQFF
TRBV7-2,TRBD2,TRBJ2-3,NA,TGTGCCAGCGGCAAGATGGCGGGGGGGCGAACAGATACGCAGTATTTT,CASGKMAGGRTDTQYF
TRBV5-5,NA,TRBJ2-2,NA,TGTGCCAGCAGCAACACCTTTGGGACCGGGGAGCTGTTTTTT,CASSNTFGTGELFF
TRBV6-6,NA,TRBJ1-1,few,TGTGCCAGCAGTTACGGCCGGGGTACTAACACTGAAGCTTTCTTT,CASSYGRGTNTEAFF
TRBV21-1,NA,TRBJ2-7,NA,TGTGCCAGCAGCATGCCGCTAGCGGGACTCGAGCAGTACTTC,CASSMPLAGLEQYF
TRBV9,TRBD1,TRBJ1-6,few,TGTGCCAGCAGCGGGGGCCGCGGACAGGGGGCCTCACCCCTCCACTTT,CASSGGRGQGASPLHF
TRBV10-3,TRBD1,TRBJ1-6,few,TGTGCCATCAGTGAGAACAGGGGGCGAGGTTCACCCCTCCACTTT,CAISENRGRGSPLHF
TRBV4-3,NA,TRBJ2-7,many,TGCGCCAGCAGCGAAACGGGGGAGGCCCCCAACTCCTACGAGCAGTACTTC,CASSETGEAPNSYEQYF
TRBV5-4,TRBD1,TRBJ2-3,NA,TGTGCCAGCAGCTTGGCCTACAGGGGGCGAATCACAGATACGCAGTATTTT,CASSLAYRGRITDTQYF
TRBV5-1,NA,TRBJ2-3,few,TGCGCCAGCCACCGGCCCCCCGCAGATACGCAGTATTTT,CASHRPPADTQYF
TRBV2,TRBD2,TRBJ2-1,few,TGTGCCAGCAGTGAAGGGACTAGCGAATACAATGAGCAGTTCTTC,CASSEGTSEYNEQFF
TRBV10-3,NA,TRBJ2-5,many,TGTGCCATCAGTGACGACTATACTAGAGGGACCCAGTACTTC,CAISDDYTRGTQYF
TRBV7-2,TRBD1,TRBJ1-5,few,TGTGCCAGCAGCTCAAAGGTGACAGGGTATAATCAGCCCCAGCATTTT,CASSSKVTGYNQPQHF
TRBV6-5,TRBD1,TRBJ1-1,NA,TGTGCCAGCAGGCTAGGACAGGGTCAAAAAGCTTTCTTT,CASRLGQGQKAFF
TRBV29-1,TRBD1,TRBJ1-5,NA,TGCAGCGTTTCGGGACAGGGGTACAATCAGCCCCAGCATTTT,CSVSGQGYNQPQHF
TRBV18,TRBD1,TRBJ1-3,NA,TGTGCCAGCTCACCCGTGACAGGGGACTCTGGAAACACCATATATTTT,CASSPVTGDSGNTIYF
TRBV5-1,TRBD2,TRBJ2-3,NA,TGCGCCAGTAAAGCGGGAGGGCAAGATACGCAGTATTTT,CASKAGGQDTQYF
TRBV10-3,TRBD1,TRBJ1-1,NA,TGTGCCATCAGTGCTACGGACAGGGGAAGGACTGAAGCTTTCTTT,CAISATDRGRTEAFF
TRBV6-1,NA,TRBJ1-4,few,TGTGCCAGCAGAACGCCGGGACTTAGTAATGAAAAACTGTTTTTT,CASRTPGLSNEKLFF
TRBV21-1,NA,TRBJ2-1,NA,TGTGCCAGCAGCCATATTAACAATGAGCAGTTCTTC,CASSHINNEQFF
TRBV3-1,TRBD1,TRBJ1-1,many,TGTGCCAGCAGCCAACCCGACAGGGAGGAAGCTTTCTTT,CASSQPDREEAFF
TRBV20-1,TRBD2,TRBJ2-7,few,TGCAGTGCGTTACCGGGAGGAGGGGACGAGCAGTACTTC,CSALPGGGDEQYF
TRBV20-1,NA,TRBJ1-2,few,TGCAGTGCTAGAGATCCCGCTGGTGGCTATGGCTGCACCTTC,CSARDPAGGYGCTF
TRBV28,TRBD2,TRBJ2-1,NA,TGTGCCAGCAGTTCGGGACTAGCGGGAGATTATGAGCAGTTCTTC,CASSSGLAGDYEQFF
TRBV20-1,NA,TRBJ2-2,once,TGCAGTGCTGTGAAAGGCACCGGGGAGCTGTTTTTT,CSAVKGTGELFF
TRBV7-3,NA,TRBJ2-7,NA,TGTGCCAGCAGCTCGTCCCTAGCCGCACCGGGACCGCGGACCCCCTACGAGCAGTACTTC,CASSSSLAAPGPRTPYEQYF
TRBV28,NA,TRBJ1-5,NA,TGTGCCAGCACCGACTTTGGGGAGTATAGCAATCAGCCCCAGCATTTT,CASTDFGEYSNQPQHF
TRBV28,NA,TRBJ2-5,NA,TGTGCCAGCAGGCCCGCCGGGACACCCAGCACCCAGTACTTC,CASRPAGTPSTQYF
TRBV27,NA,TRBJ1-5,NA,TGTGCCAGACCGTACCAGGGGAAGGAGGGTATTCCTATCGGGGGTCAGCCCCAGCATTTT,CARPYQGKEGIPIGGQPQHF
TRBV27,NA,TRBJ1-5,NA,TGTGCCAGCAGTTTACGGGGTGGTCAGCCCCAGCATTTT,CASSLRGGQPQHF
TRBV7-3,TRBD1,TRBJ2-1,few,TGTGCCAGCAGCCCCTCTCGTTCGGGACAGGACATAAACAATGAGCAGTTCTTC,CASSPSRSGQDINNEQFF
TRBV5-1,TRBD2,TRBJ2-7,many,TGTGCCAGCAGTTTAGCGGGAGGGACCTACGAGCAGTACTTC,CASSLAGGTYEQYF
TRBV20-1,NA,TRBJ2-3,NA,TGCAGTGCTAGAGTTTTTGCAGGGGGCACAGATACGCAGTATTTT,CSARVFAGGTDTQYF
TRBV20-1,TRBD1,TRBJ1-4,NA,TGCAGTGCTAGAGACCCCGGGACAGGGGGGGAAAAACTGTTTTTT,CSARDPGTGGEKLFF
TRBV10-3,TRBD2,TRBJ2-2,NA,TGTGCCATCAGTGGTTGGCTAGCGGACACCGGGGAGCTGTTTTTT,CAISGWLADTGELFF
TRBV7-2,TRBD1,TRBJ1-2,NA,TGTGCCAGCAGCTTAGCTTACCGACAGGGGGCTCATGGCTACACCTTC,CASSLAYRQGAHGYTF
TRBV20-1,NA,TRBJ2-5,few,TGCAGTGCTAGTCCCCAGACAGGCCCGCAAGAGACCCAGTACTTC,CSASPQTGPQETQYF
TRBV7-2,TRBD2,TRBJ2-7,NA,TGTGCCAGCAGCCCCCCCCCCTCTAGCGGACTCTACGAGCAGTACTTC,CASSPPPSSGLYEQYF
TRBV7-2,NA,TRBJ2-1,few,TGTGCCAGCAGCTTAATGGGCCCGACGGTCCATGAGCAGTTCTTC,CASSLMGPTVHEQFF